This record covers a single TCR beta chain. Profiled with immunoSEQ multiplex PCR; TCRdb holds only in-frame clones, not every one. The sample shows some 80,000 clones, 90% to 95% of them seen only once. The record originates from a study of T cell changes during pregnancy in multiple sclerosis. The CDR3 contains 14 residues. Trimming left V 1 base short and J 1 base short, with 8 bases between. Germline-derived CDR1 and CDR2 are SGHDN and FVKESK. This sequence was found in a female donor with multiple sclerosis, enrolled in a pregnancy study. The V call is TRBV14, the J call TRBJ2-7; no reliable D call. The input for sequencing was peripheral blood, taken in the second trimester of pregnancy. CDR3 nucleotides: TGTGCCAGCAGCCAAGTTCGGTTTTCCTACGAGCAGTACTTC. The encoded protein is CASSQVRFSYEQYF.